This is a list of T cell receptor beta chains from one sample in a study of early T cells in non-severe SARS-CoV-2 infection. MiXCR, run by TCRdb on the 5' RACE reads, gives a single entry per CDR3 protein. The sample records around 93,000 distinct CDR3 sequences, approximately 12% being singletons. The input for sequencing was whole blood, taken at baseline. These receptors originate from an adult who was a healthcare worker with PCR-confirmed SARS-CoV-2 infection or an uninfected control (not recorded which). Both conserved end residues are part of each CDR3. The D gene is left open where the match is weak. Clone size appears in some rows only: once, few, many, or a class for an expanded clone.

v_call	j_call	clone_size	d_call	cdr3_nt	cdr3_aa
TRBV27	TRBJ1-2	few	.	TGTGCCAGCCGACGGATTACAGGGCCCCTGGGCTATGGCTACACCTTC	CASRRITGPLGYGYTF
TRBV11-3	TRBJ2-1	few	.	TGTGCCAGCAAAGCCAGCTTTAGGGGTAATGTGATCTTC	CASKASFRGNVIF
TRBV6-5	TRBJ2-7	.	.	TGTGCCAGCACCACAAAGGAGTTGGAGCAGTACTTC	CASTTKELEQYF
TRBV6-5	TRBJ2-7	few	TRBD2	TGTGCCAGCAGGCGACTAGCGGGGAACTACGAGCAGTACTTC	CASRRLAGNYEQYF
TRBV7-8	TRBJ2-5	.	.	TGTGCCAGCAGCTTAGGAGGAGGGAAGGGGACCCAGTACTTC	CASSLGGGKGTQYF
TRBV29-1	TRBJ1-1	few	TRBD1	TGCAGCGTCCGCGACAGGGCGGACACTGAAGCTTTCTTT	CSVRDRADTEAFF
TRBV7-9	TRBJ2-6	many	.	TGTGCCAGCAGCTTAGCACCCGTCAACGTCCTGACTTTC	CASSLAPVNVLTF
TRBV7-3	TRBJ2-6	many	.	TGTGCCAGCAGCTTAACAATCGCTGGGGCCAACGTCCTGACTTTC	CASSLTIAGANVLTF
TRBV12-3/TRBV12-4	TRBJ2-3	few	.	TGTGCCAGCACCGGCAGGTACACAGATACGCAGTATTTT	CASTGRYTDTQYF
TRBV7-8	TRBJ1-4	.	.	TGTGCCAGCAGCTTAGAGACAGCAACTAATGAAAAACTGTTTTTT	CASSLETATNEKLFF
TRBV13	TRBJ2-1	many	.	TGTGCCAGCAGCTTAACCCTTCGGAATGAGCAGTTCTTC	CASSLTLRNEQFF
TRBV27	TRBJ1-5	.	TRBD1	TGTGCCAGCAGTCCCCCCCCGGGACAGGGGTATCAGCCCCAGCATTTT	CASSPPPGQGYQPQHF
TRBV12-3/TRBV12-4	TRBJ2-2	.	TRBD1	TGTGCCAGCAGTTTAGCGGCAGGGGGCATCGGGGAGCTGTTTTTT	CASSLAAGGIGELFF
TRBV7-9	TRBJ2-7	few	.	TGTGCCAGCAGCTTGTCCGGGAGCGAGCAGTACTTC	CASSLSGSEQYF
TRBV6-5	TRBJ1-2	.	.	TGTGCCAGCAGTAGGACGGAGCGGCATGGGGGAGGCTACACCTTC	CASSRTERHGGGYTF
TRBV5-1	TRBJ2-1	few	.	TGCGCCAGCAGCTTGGGCCCGGAGTCCTACAATGAGCAGTTCTTC	CASSLGPESYNEQFF
TRBV5-1	TRBJ1-1	.	.	TGCGCCAGCAGCTTTGGCGGGAGCCACACTGAAGCTTTCTTT	CASSFGGSHTEAFF
TRBV11-2	TRBJ2-2	.	.	TGTGCCAGCAGCTCCAGGGGTCACACCGGGGAGCTGTTTTTT	CASSSRGHTGELFF
TRBV20-1	TRBJ2-1	few	.	TGCAGTGCTGCAGATCTCGGGACTCCCGACAATGAGCAGTTCTTC	CSAADLGTPDNEQFF
TRBV10-3	TRBJ2-1	many	TRBD1	TGTGCCATCAGTGGGGACAGGGGCCCCTACAATGAGCAGTTCTTC	CAISGDRGPYNEQFF
TRBV10-3	TRBJ2-5	many	.	TGTGCCGCCCGCCCCTTGAGTGGAGAGACCCAGTACTTC	CAARPLSGETQYF
TRBV3-1	TRBJ2-5	few	.	TGTGCCAGCAGCCACGGCAGGGGAGACTATAGTATCCAAGAGACCCAGTACTTC	CASSHGRGDYSIQETQYF
TRBV5-5	TRBJ2-5	few	.	TGTGCCAGCAGCAAGACAGACCTTCAAGAGACCCAGTACTTC	CASSKTDLQETQYF
TRBV29-1	TRBJ2-2	few	.	TGCAGCGTAAACACGGACCACTACACCGGGGAGCTGTTTTTT	CSVNTDHYTGELFF
TRBV6-5	TRBJ2-5	.	.	TGTGCCAGCAGTCGGGACCAAGAGACCCAGTACTTC	CASSRDQETQYF
TRBV21-1	TRBJ2-7	many	.	TGTGCCAGCAGCAAAGCGCCCGGACAGGGGACCTACGAGCAGTACTTC	CASSKAPGQGTYEQYF
TRBV3-1	TRBJ2-3	.	TRBD2	TGTGCCAGCAGCCAAGATCTGCCTAGCGGGGGTTTCACAGATACGCAGTATTTT	CASSQDLPSGGFTDTQYF
TRBV6-6	TRBJ2-1	.	TRBD2	TGTGCCAGCCTAGCGGCGATCAATGAGCAGTTCTTC	CASLAAINEQFF
TRBV6-6	TRBJ2-1	.	.	TGTGCCACCCATAGGGGGGTCAATGAGCAGTTCTTC	CATHRGVNEQFF
TRBV28	TRBJ2-7	.	.	TGTGCCAGCGGATTTTCAGGGTCCTACGAGCAGTACTTC	CASGFSGSYEQYF
TRBV24-1	TRBJ1-2	few	.	TGTGCCACCAGTGATCCCTTGTACGGCTACACCTTC	CATSDPLYGYTF
TRBV12-3/TRBV12-4	TRBJ1-6	few	.	TGTGCCAGCAGCTCACAGGCAAGATCCCTCCACTTT	CASSSQARSLHF
TRBV6-2/TRBV6-3	TRBJ2-5	few	.	TGTGCCAGCAGGGCAGGGGCAAAGACCCAGTACTTC	CASRAGAKTQYF
TRBV7-2	TRBJ1-3	.	.	TGTGCCAGCAGCTTGGGGTCCGGGACTCTCTCTGGAAACACCATATATTTT	CASSLGSGTLSGNTIYF
TRBV6-2/TRBV6-3	TRBJ2-3	few	TRBD2	TGTGCCAGCAGGGGGGGGTCTAGCAATACGCAGTATTTT	CASRGGSSNTQYF
TRBV20-1	TRBJ2-5	few	.	TGCAGTCTCCCGACAGGCCTACAAGAGACCCAGTACTTC	CSLPTGLQETQYF
TRBV18	TRBJ1-3	.	TRBD1	TGTGCCAGCTCACAATCGGGACAGGCTGGAAACACCATATATTTT	CASSQSGQAGNTIYF
TRBV12-3/TRBV12-4	TRBJ2-5	.	TRBD1	TGTGCCAGCAGTTTTGGGCAGGGGGCGTACCAAGAGACCCAGTACTTC	CASSFGQGAYQETQYF
TRBV2	TRBJ2-1	once	TRBD2	TGTGCCAGCAACCAGGGACTAGCGTCTGTCTTC	CASNQGLASVF
TRBV13	TRBJ1-6	few	TRBD1	TGTGCCAGCAGCTTCGGACAGGGGAATTCACCCCTCCACTTT	CASSFGQGNSPLHF